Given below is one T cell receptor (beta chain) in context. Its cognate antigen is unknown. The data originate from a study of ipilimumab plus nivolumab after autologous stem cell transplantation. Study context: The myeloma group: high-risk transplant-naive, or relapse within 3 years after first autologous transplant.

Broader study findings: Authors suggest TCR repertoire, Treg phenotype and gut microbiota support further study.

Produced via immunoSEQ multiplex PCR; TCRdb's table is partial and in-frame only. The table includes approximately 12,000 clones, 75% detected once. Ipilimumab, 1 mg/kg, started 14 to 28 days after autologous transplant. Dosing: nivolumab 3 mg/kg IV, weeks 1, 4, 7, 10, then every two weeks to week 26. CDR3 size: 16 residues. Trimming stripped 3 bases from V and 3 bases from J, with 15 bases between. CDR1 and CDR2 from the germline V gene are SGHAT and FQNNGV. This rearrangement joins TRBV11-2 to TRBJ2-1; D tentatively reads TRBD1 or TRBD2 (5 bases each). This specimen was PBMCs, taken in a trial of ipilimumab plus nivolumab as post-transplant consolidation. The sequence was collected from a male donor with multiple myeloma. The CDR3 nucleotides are TGTGCCAGCAGCTTTGCCCGGGACCTGATCTACAATGAGCAGTTCTTC. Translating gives CASSFARDLIYNEQFF.